The 2 T cell receptor beta chains in this list originate from one sample, sequenced in a study of pediatric ulcerative colitis. Here immunoSEQ multiplex PCR was the method, and the copy in TCRdb shows in-frame clones only, minus some. The repertoire consists of more than 50,000 clones, with 75% to 85% occurring once and the leading ten covering around 5.3%. Material for sequencing was blood. The receptors originated from a boy younger than 18 with moderate ulcerative colitis.

The chain combines TRBV7-2 with TRBJ2-5; 8 bases align to TRBD2. Germline assignment: CDR1 SGHTA and CDR2 FQGNSA. The CDR3 runs to 16 residues. J was trimmed by 2 bases and V by 3 bases; bases with no gene match: 8. In nucleotides, the CDR3 is TGTGCCAGCAGCTTCCAACTAGCGGTGCTTCAAGAGACCCAGTACTTC. It codes for CASSFQLAVLQETQYF. The full variable domain, rest sourced from reference TRBV7-2 and TRBJ2-5, is GAGVSQSPSNKVTEKGKDVELRCDPISGHTALYWYRQSLGQGLEFLIYFQGNSAPDKSGLPSDRFSAERTGGSVSTLTIQRTQQEDSAVYLCASSFQLAVLQETQYFGPGTRLLVL.

In this sample, this clone turned up a few times. The chain links TRBV28 to TRBJ2-1, with D possibly matching TRBD1 (5 bases). The CDR3 covers 20 residues. Germline V gene sequence: CDR1 MDHEN, CDR2 SYDVKM. The germline V and J ends were trimmed by 7 bases and 3 bases, with 31 bases remaining between them. CDR3 nucleotides: TGTGCCAGCACCACCCCGGTTAGTCGCAGGGCGCATCAACTCTACAATGAGCAGTTCTTC. Protein product: CASTTPVSRRAHQLYNEQFF.